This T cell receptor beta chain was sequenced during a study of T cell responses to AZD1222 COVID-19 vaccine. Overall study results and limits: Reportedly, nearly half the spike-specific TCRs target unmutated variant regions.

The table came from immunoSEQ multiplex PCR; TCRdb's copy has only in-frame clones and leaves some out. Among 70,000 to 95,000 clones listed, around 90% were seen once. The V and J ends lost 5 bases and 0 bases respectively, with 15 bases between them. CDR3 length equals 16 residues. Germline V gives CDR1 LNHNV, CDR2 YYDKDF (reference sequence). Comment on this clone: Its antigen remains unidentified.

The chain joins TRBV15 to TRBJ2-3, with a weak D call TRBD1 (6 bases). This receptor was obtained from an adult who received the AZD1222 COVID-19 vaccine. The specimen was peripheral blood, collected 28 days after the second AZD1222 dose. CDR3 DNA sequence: TGTGCCACCAGCGGGACGGAACAGGGAAGCACAGATACGCAGTATTTT. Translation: CATSGTEQGSTDTQYF.